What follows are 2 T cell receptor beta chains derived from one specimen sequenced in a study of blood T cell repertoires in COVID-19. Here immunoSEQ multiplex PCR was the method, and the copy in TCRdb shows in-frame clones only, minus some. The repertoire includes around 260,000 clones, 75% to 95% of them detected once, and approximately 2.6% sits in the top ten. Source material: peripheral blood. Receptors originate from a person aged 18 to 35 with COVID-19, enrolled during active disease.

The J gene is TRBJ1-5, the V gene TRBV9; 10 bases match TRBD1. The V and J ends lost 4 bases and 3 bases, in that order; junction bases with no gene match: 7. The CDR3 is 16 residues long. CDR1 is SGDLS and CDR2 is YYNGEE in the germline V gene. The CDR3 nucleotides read TGTGCCAGCAGCCCAGGGACAGGGGCCTCCAATCAGCCCCAGCATTTT. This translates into CASSPGTGASNQPQHF.

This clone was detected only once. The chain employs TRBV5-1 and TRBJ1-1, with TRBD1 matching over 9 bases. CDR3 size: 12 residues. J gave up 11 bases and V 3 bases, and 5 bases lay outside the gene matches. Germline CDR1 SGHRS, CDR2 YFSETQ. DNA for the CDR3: TGCGCCAGCAGCTCAAGGACAGGGGACGCTTTCTTT. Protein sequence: CASSSRTGDAFF.